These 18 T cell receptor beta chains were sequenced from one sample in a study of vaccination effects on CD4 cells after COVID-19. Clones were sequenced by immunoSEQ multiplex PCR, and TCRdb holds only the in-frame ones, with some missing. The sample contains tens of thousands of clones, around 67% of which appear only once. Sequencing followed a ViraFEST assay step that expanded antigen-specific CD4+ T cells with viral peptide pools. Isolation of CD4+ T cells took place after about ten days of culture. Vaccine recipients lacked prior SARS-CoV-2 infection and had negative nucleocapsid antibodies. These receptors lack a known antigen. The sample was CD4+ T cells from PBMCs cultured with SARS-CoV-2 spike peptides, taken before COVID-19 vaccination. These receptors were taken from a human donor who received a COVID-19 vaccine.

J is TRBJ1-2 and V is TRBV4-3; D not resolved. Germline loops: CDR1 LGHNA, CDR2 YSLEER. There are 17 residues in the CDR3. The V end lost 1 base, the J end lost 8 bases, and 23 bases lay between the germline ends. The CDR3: CASSQVPRLSEGGGYTF. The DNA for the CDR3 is TGCGCCAGCAGCCAAGTTCCAAGGCTTAGTGAGGGAGGAGGCTACACCTTC.

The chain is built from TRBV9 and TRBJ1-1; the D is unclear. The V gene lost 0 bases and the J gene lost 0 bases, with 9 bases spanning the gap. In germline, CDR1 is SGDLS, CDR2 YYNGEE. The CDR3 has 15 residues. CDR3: CASSVEPVMNTEAFF. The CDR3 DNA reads TGTGCCAGCAGCGTAGAGCCGGTAATGAACACTGAAGCTTTCTTT.

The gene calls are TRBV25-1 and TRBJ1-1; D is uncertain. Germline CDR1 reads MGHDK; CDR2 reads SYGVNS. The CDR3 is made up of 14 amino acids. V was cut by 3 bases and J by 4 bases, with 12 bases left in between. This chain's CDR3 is CASSDQDPATEAFF. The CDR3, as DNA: TGTGCCAGCAGTGACCAGGATCCGGCCACTGAAGCTTTCTTT. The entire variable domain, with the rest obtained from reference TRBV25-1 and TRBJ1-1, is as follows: EADIYQTPRYLVIGTGKKITLECSQTMGHDKMYWYQQDPGMELHLIHYSYGVNSTEKGDLSSESTVSRIRTEHFPLTLESARPSHTSQYLCASSDQDPATEAFFGQGTRLTVV.

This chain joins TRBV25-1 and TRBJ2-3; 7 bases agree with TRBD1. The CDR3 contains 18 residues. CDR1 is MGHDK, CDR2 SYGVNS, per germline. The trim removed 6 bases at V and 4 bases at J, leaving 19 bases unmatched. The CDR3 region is CASSHYTGKKGQPDTQYF. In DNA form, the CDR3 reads TGTGCCAGCAGCCACTATACAGGGAAAAAGGGACAGCCAGATACGCAGTATTTT.

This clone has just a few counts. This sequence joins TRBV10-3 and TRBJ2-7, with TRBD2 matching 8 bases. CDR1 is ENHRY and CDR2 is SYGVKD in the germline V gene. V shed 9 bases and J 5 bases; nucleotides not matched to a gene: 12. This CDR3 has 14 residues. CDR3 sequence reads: CAIGPGTRIHEQYF. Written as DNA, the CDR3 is TGTGCCATAGGGCCCGGGACTAGGATCCACGAGCAGTACTTC.

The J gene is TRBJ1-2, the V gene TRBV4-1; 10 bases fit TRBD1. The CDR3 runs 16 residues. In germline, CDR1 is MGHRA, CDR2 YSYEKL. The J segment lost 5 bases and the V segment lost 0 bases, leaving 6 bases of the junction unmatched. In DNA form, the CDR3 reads TGCGCCAGCAGCCAAGACGGAGACAGGGGGCTGTATGGCTACACCTTC. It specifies CASSQDGDRGLYGYTF.

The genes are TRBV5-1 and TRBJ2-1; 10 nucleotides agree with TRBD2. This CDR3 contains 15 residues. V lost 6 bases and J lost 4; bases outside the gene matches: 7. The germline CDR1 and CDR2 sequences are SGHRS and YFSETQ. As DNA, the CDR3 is TGCGCCAGCACCCAAGCGGGAGGGTCTTACAATGAGCAGTTCTTC. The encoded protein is CASTQAGGSYNEQFF. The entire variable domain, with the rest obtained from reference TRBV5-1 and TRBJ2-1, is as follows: KAGVTQTPRYLIKTRGQQVTLSCSPISGHRSVSWYQQTPGQGLQFLFEYFSETQRNKGNFPGRFSGRQFSNSRSEMNVSTLELGDSALYLCASTQAGGSYNEQFFGPGTRLTVL.

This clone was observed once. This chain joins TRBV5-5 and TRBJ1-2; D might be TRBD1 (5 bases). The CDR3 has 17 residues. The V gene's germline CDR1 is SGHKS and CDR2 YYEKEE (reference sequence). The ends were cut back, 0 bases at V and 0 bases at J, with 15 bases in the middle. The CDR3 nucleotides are TGTGCCAGCAGCTTGGGGGGCAGGCGCGATACTAACTATGGCTACACCTTC. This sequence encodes CASSLGGRRDTNYGYTF. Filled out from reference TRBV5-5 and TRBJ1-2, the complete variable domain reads DAGVTQSPTHLIKTRGQQVTLRCSPISGHKSVSWYQQVLGQGPQFIFQYYEKEERGRGNFPDRFSARQFPNYSSELNVNALLLGDSALYLCASSLGGRRDTNYGYTFGSGTRLTVV.

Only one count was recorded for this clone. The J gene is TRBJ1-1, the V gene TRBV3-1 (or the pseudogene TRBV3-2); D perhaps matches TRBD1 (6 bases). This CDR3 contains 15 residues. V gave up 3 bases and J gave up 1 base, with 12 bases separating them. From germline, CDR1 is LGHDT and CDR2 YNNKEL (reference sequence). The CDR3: CASSHPGHKNTEAFF. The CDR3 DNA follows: TGTGCCAGCAGCCACCCGGGACACAAGAACACTGAAGCTTTCTTT.

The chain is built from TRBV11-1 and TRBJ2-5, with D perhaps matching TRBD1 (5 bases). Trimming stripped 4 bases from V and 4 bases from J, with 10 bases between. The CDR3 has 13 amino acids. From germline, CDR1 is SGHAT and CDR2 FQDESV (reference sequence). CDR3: CASSSRTSETQYF. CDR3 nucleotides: TGTGCCAGCAGCTCCCGGACATCAGAGACCCAGTACTTC. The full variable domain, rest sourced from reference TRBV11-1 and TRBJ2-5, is EAEVAQSPRYKITEKSQAVAFWCDPISGHATLYWYRQILGQGPELLVQFQDESVVDDSQLPKDRFSAERLKGVDSTLKIQPAELGDSAMYLCASSSRTSETQYFGPGTRLLVL.

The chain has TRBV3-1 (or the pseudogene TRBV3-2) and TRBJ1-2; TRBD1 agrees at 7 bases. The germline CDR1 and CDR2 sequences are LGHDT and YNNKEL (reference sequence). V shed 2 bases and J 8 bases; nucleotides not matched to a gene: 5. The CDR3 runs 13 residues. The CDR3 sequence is CASSQYRGDGYTF. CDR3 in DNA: TGTGCCAGCAGCCAATACAGGGGTGACGGCTACACCTTC.

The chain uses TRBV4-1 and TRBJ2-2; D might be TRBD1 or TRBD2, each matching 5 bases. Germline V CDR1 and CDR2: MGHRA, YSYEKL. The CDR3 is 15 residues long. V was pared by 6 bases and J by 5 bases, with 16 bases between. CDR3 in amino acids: CASRVGEDRTGELFF. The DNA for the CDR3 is TGCGCCAGCAGGGTGGGGGAAGACCGAACCGGGGAGCTGTTTTTT.

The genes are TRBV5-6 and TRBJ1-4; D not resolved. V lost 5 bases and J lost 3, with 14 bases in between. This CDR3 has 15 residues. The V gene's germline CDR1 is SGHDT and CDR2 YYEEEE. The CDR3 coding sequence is TGTGCCAGCAGGAGGACCCGGCGGGCTAATGAAAAACTGTTTTTT. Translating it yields CASRRTRRANEKLFF.

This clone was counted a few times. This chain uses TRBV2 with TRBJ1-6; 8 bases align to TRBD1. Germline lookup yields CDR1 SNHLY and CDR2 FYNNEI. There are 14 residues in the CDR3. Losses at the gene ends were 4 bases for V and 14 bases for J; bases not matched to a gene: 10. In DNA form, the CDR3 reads TGTGCCAGCAGTGGGGGACAGGCCGGGGGCACCCTCCACTTT. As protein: CASSGGQAGGTLHF. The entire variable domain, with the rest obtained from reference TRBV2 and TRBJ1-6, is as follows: EPEVTQTPSHQVTQMGQEVILRCVPISNHLYFYWYRQILGQKVEFLVSFYNNEISEKSEIFDDQFSVERPDGSNFTLKIRSTKLEDSAMYFCASSGGQAGGTLHFGNGTRLTVT.

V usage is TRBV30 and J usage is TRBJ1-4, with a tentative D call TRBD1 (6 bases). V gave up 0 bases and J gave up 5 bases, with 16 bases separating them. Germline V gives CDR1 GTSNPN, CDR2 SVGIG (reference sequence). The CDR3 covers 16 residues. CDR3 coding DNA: TGTGCCTGGAGTGTTTGGGGTCGGGGGCCGAATGAAAAACTGTTTTTT. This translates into CAWSVWGRGPNEKLFF. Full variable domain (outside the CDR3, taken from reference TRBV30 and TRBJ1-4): SQTIHQWPATLVQPVGSPLSLECTVEGTSNPNLYWYRQAAGRGLQLLFYSVGIGQISSEVPQNLSASRPQDRQFILSSKKLLLSDSGFYLCAWSVWGRGPNEKLFFGSGTQLSVL.

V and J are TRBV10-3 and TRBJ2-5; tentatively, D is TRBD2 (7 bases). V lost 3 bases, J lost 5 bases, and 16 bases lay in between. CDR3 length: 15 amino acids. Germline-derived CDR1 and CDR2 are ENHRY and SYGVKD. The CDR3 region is CAISEFAGARETQYF. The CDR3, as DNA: TGTGCCATCAGTGAATTTGCGGGGGCCCGCGAGACCCAGTACTTC.

The CDR3 bases are TGTGCCAGCAGCCAAGATCGGGCAGGGCGGACCACCTTC. Translating gives CASSQDRAGRTTF. This chain joins TRBV3-1 (or the pseudogene TRBV3-2) and TRBJ1-2, with a possible D match to TRBD1 (5 bases). Trimming removed 0 bases from V and 13 bases from J, with 15 bases in between. Per the germline V gene, CDR1 is LGHDT and CDR2 is YNNKEL (reference sequence). The CDR3 is made up of 13 amino acids.

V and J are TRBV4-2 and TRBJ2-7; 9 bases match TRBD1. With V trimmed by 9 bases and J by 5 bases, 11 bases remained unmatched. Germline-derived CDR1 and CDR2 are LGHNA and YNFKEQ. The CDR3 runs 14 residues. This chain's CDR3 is CARINGQGFHEQYF. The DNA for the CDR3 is TGTGCCAGGATAAATGGACAGGGGTTCCACGAGCAGTACTTC.